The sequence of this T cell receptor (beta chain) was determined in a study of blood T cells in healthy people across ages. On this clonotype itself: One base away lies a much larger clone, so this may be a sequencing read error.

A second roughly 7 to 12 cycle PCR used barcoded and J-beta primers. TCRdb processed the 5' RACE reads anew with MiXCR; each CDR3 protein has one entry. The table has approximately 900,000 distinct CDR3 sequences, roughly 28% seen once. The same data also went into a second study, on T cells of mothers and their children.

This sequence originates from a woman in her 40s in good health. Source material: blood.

CDR3 sequence (DNA): TGTGCCAGCAGTTATCTAGCGGAGGCCTACTCCTACAATGAGCAGTTCTTC. Its protein product is CASSYLAEAYSYNEQFF. V usage is TRBV6-5 and J usage is TRBJ2-1; TRBD2 matches 7 bases. Germline V gene data show CDR1 as MNHEY and CDR2 as SVGAGI. This CDR3 region has 17 residues. The J segment lost 0 bases and the V segment lost 3 bases, leaving 8 bases of the junction unmatched.